These 25 T cell receptor beta chains share one sample of origin, sequenced in a study of CD8+ T cells in alopecia areata. Sequencing used cDNA as its template, made by extracting RNA and reverse transcribing it. Using immunoSEQ multiplex PCR, the repertoire was profiled, and TCRdb retains in-frame clones only, with some absent. This sample carries roughly 110,000 clones, none of them present only once. Sequenced sample: lesional skin. These receptors all stem from a C3H/HeJ mouse with alopecia areata. The strain is characterized by the MHC haplotype H2-k.

A note on this clone: Gene names are the mouse ones. Coverage ceases 4 residues before the CDR3 finishes, and the germline J gene fills in the end. This sequence joins TRBV13-3 and TRBJ1-2, with D perhaps TRBD1 (6 bases). The V gene's germline CDR1 is NNHDY and CDR2 SYVADS. This CDR3 has 14 amino acids. V lost 5 bases and J lost 2, with 13 bases in between. CDR3 loop: CASSARGYNSDYTF. CDR3 DNA (partial): TGTGCCAGCAGCGCGAGGGGGTACAACTCC.

In its sample, this clone was seen a few times. TCRdb gives a protein that differs at residue 13 from what the DNA encodes, so the protein here is translated from the DNA. The listed genes are named as in mouse. The CDR3 extends 3 residues past the end of the read, so its final part is completed from the germline J gene. The chain uses TRBV1 and TRBJ1-6; 9 bases agree with TRBD1. TRBJ1-6 is classed as an ORF, of uncertain function. Per germline, CDR1 NSQYPW and CDR2 LRSPGD (reference sequence). This CDR3 has 16 residues. V shed 4 bases and J 3 bases; nucleotides not matched to a gene: 4. CDR3 sequence: CTCSGRDRVYNSPLYF. CDR3 DNA (partial): TGCACCTGCAGTGGCCGGGACAGGGTCTATAATTCGCCC.

This clone was observed a few times. Gene names are mouse gene names. The sequence runs out 4 residues before the end of the CDR3; the remainder is reconstructed from the germline J gene. The V call is TRBV13-3, the J call TRBJ2-5; TRBD2 matches at 8 bases. V dropped 4 bases and J dropped 2; count of bases not matched to a gene: 9. The CDR3 is 16 residues long. CDR1 is NNHDY, CDR2 SYVADS, per germline. Partial CDR3 DNA: TGTGCCAGCAGTACCCCCCCTGGGGGGCCCCAAGAC. This gives the protein CASSTPPGGPQD. The entire CDR3 sequence reads CASSTPPGGPQDTQYF.

This clone was observed many times. Mouse gene names apply. The read halts 4 residues ahead of the CDR3 end, with the missing end drawn from the germline J gene. The V call is TRBV13-3, the J call TRBJ2-3; 8 bases line up with TRBD2. The CDR3 spans 17 residues. The germline gives CDR1 NNHDY, CDR2 SYVADS. With V trimmed by 2 bases and J by 1 base, 9 bases remained unmatched. CDR3 amino acids: CASSEVSGGYGAETLYF. The sequenced part of the CDR3 DNA is TGTGCCAGCAGTGAGGTCTCTGGGGGGTATGGTGCAGAA.

A note on this clone: Germline and genes: mouse. The CDR3 goes on 4 residues after the read ends, and that part is filled in from the germline J gene. The rearrangement links TRBV13-2 to TRBJ2-4; no clear D gene. Trimming removed 2 bases at V and 0 bases at J, with 7 bases between. Germline loops: CDR1 NNHNN, CDR2 SYGAGS (reference sequence). The CDR3 loop spans 14 amino acids. CDR3 DNA (partial): TGTGCCAGCGGTGACAGCCCTAGTCAAAAC. Translation gives CASGDSPSQN. The whole CDR3 is CASGDSPSQNTLYF.

The sample holds a few counts of this clone. The gene names here belong to mouse. The sequence runs out 4 residues before the end of the CDR3; the remainder is reconstructed from the germline J gene. The chain recombines TRBV1 with TRBJ2-4, with D possibly TRBD1 on 6 matching bases. Germline lookup yields CDR1 NSQYPW and CDR2 LRSPGD (reference sequence). The CDR3 contains 14 residues. V dropped 4 bases and J dropped 0 bases, with 8 bases sitting between them. The CDR3 loop is CTCSGQDSQNTLYF. The part of the CDR3 DNA that was read is TGCACCTGCAGTGGACAGGATAGTCAAAAC.

This clone has just a few counts. Germline and genes here are mouse. The read falls 4 residues short of the CDR3 end, and the missing part is taken from the germline J gene. The chain is built from TRBV1 and TRBJ1-1; D is possibly TRBD1 (5 bases). This CDR3 is built from 13 residues. Germline loops: CDR1 NSQYPW, CDR2 LRSPGD (reference sequence). The sequenced CDR3 bases are TGCACCTGCAGTGCAGACTGGGGACGA. Translating gives CTCSADWGR. The complete CDR3 reads CTCSADWGREVFF.

Regarding this clone: Mouse gene names apply. The CDR3 bases that were read are TGCACCTGCAGTGCAGATGCCAGGGGCACCTAT. Its translation: CTCSADARGTY. The full CDR3 reads CTCSADARGTYEQYF. The V call is TRBV1, the J call TRBJ2-7, with D tentatively TRBD1 (6 bases). The read halts 4 residues ahead of the CDR3 end, with the missing end drawn from the germline J gene. V dropped 0 bases and J dropped 2 bases, with 11 bases sitting between them. Germline CDR1 is NSQYPW and CDR2 is LRSPGD (reference sequence). The CDR3 is made up of 15 amino acids.

This clone has a count of ten or more. Mouse germline and gene names are used. The same CDR3 arises from other DNA sequences in this sample as well. CDR3 DNA, as far as it was read: TGTGCCAGCAGTGATGGGACAGGGGGCCTCTAT. This gives the protein CASSDGTGGLY. The whole CDR3 sequence reads CASSDGTGGLYEQYF. This rearrangement joins TRBV13-3 to TRBJ2-7; 11 positions match TRBD1. The CDR3 is cut off 4 residues early in the read; its end comes from the germline J gene. This CDR3 is built from 15 residues. V trimming: 0 bases; J trimming: 3 bases; junction bases outside the gene matches: 2. Germline CDR1 and CDR2: NNHDY and SYVADS.

This clone occurred many times. Germline and genes: mouse. The sequenced fragment ends 4 residues before the CDR3 boundary, so the rest is inferred from the germline J gene. This chain uses TRBV13-3 with TRBJ2-2, with 9 positions matching TRBD1. CDR3 size: 16 residues. Germline V lookup: CDR1 NNHDY, CDR2 SYVADS. With 3 bases clipped from V and 2 bases from J, the junction kept 5 bases outside the gene matches. The CDR3 DNA, read in part, is TGTGCCAGCAGTGTCGCACAGGGGGCGAACACCGGG. It specifies CASSVAQGANTG. The full CDR3 protein reads CASSVAQGANTGQLYF.

As to this clone: The listed genes are named as in mouse. This chain's CDR3 is CASSVLESQNTLYF. The CDR3 DNA, read in part, is TGTGCCAGCAGTGTACTGGAGAGTCAAAAC. This rearrangement joins TRBV13-3 to TRBJ2-4; TRBD2 is a possible D gene (5 bases). The read comes to an end 4 residues before the CDR3 does, leaving the germline J gene to fill in the end. Germline V gene data show CDR1 as NNHDY and CDR2 as SYVADS. Trimming cost V 3 bases and J 0 bases, with 8 bases left between them. The length of the CDR3 is 14 residues.

In regard to this clone: TCRdb's protein does not match the DNA translation at residue 11; the protein provided is translated from the DNA. Gene names and germline match the mouse. The read finishes 3 residues shy of the CDR3 end, and the germline J gene is used to complete it. The rearrangement joins TRBV13-3 to TRBJ1-6, with D perhaps TRBD1 (6 bases). TRBJ1-6 is flagged as an ORF with uncertain function. Germline values: CDR1 NNHDY, CDR2 SYVADS. There are 14 residues in the CDR3. Between the trimmed V and J ends, which lost 6 bases and 3 bases, there was a span of 10 bases. CDR3 sequence reads: CASNKGGYNSPLYF. Partial CDR3 DNA: TGTGCCAGCAACAAAGGGGGCTATAATTCGCCC.

This clone came up a few times. Gene labels here are mouse ones. The read gets to within 4 residues of the CDR3 end, and the germline J gene fills in the rest. J is TRBJ2-1 and V is TRBV13-2; maybe TRBD1 (6 bases). Trimming removed 3 bases from V and 3 bases from J, with 13 bases in between. Germline assignment: CDR1 NNHNN and CDR2 SYGAGS (reference sequence). This CDR3 contains 15 residues. The DNA read from the CDR3 is TGTGCCAGCGGTGGCGCCGGGACAACCTATGCT. It specifies CASGGAGTTYA. The entire CDR3 reads CASGGAGTTYAEQFF.

This clone was seen only a few times. The genes are named according to mouse. The CDR3 end falls 4 residues outside the read, so it is completed with the germline J gene. This chain links TRBV1 with TRBJ1-1, with D maybe TRBD1 (6 bases). Germline V CDR1 and CDR2: NSQYPW, LRSPGD (reference sequence). CDR3 length: 15 amino acids. V lost 2 bases, J lost 1 base, and 11 bases lay in between. CDR3 in amino acids: CTCSARGGGNTEVFF. The DNA read from the CDR3 is TGCACCTGCAGTGCAAGGGGAGGGGGAAACACA.

A few counts support this clone. Gene names denote mouse genes. With the read ending 4 residues before the CDR3 end, the germline J gene is used to fill in that end. V and J are TRBV1 and TRBJ2-7; tentatively, D is TRBD2 (7 bases). V lost 2 bases to trimming and J lost 3 bases, with 14 bases between them. CDR3 length: 15 residues. From germline, CDR1 is NSQYPW and CDR2 LRSPGD (reference sequence). Partial CDR3 DNA: TGCACCTGCAGTGCACGTGGGGGGCCCGTCTAT. This sequence encodes CTCSARGGPVY. The full CDR3 sequence reads CTCSARGGPVYEQYF.

This clone was counted a few times. Each gene name is a mouse one. The read ends 4 residues early relative to the CDR3; the germline J gene fills the gap. The chain joins TRBV13-3 to TRBJ1-1; weak D call: TRBD1 (5 bases). This CDR3 is built from 14 residues. CDR1 is NNHDY and CDR2 is SYVADS in the germline V gene. The DNA read from the CDR3 is TGTGCCAGCAGTGATCCGGGGGGGTTTGAA. It yields the protein CASSDPGGFE. The full CDR3 is CASSDPGGFEEVFF.

A remark on this clone: Gene labels here are mouse ones. The read falls 4 residues short of the CDR3 end, and the missing part is taken from the germline J gene. This sequence joins TRBV1 and TRBJ1-1; D is undetermined. V was trimmed by 3 bases and J by 3 bases, leaving 11 bases between them. The CDR3 runs 14 residues. Per germline, CDR1 NSQYPW and CDR2 LRSPGD (reference sequence). The CDR3: CTCSAPLRYTEVFF. The CDR3 bases that were read are TGCACCTGCAGTGCTCCTCTCAGGTACACA.

This clone was recorded at least ten times. The DNA translation disagrees with the TCRdb protein at residue 12, so the protein in this description comes from the DNA. Gene names and germline match the mouse. Coverage ceases 3 residues before the CDR3 finishes, and the germline J gene fills in the end. The chain is built from TRBV13-3 and TRBJ1-6; 7 positions agree with TRBD1. TRBJ1-6 belongs to the ORF category, with a function that is uncertain. The CDR3 loop spans 15 amino acids. Trimming at V came to 0 bases and at J to 7 bases, leaving 4 bases not matched to a gene. CDR1 is NNHDY, CDR2 SYVADS, per germline. CDR3: CASSDEGARNSPLYF. The sequenced part of the CDR3 DNA is TGTGCCAGCAGTGATGAGGGGGCGAGGAATTCGCCC.

This clone appeared a few times. Here the gene names and germline are mouse. The CDR3 here is CTCSATGGARDTGQLYF. The part of the CDR3 DNA that was read is TGCACCTGCAGTGCGACTGGGGGGGCGCGGGACACCGGG. The chain carries TRBV1 and TRBJ2-2, with 12 bases that match TRBD2. The sequence runs out 4 residues before the end of the CDR3; the remainder is reconstructed from the germline J gene. The CDR3 spans 17 residues. V dropped 3 bases and J dropped 3; count of bases not matched to a gene: 5. The germline gives CDR1 NSQYPW, CDR2 LRSPGD (reference sequence).

About this clone itself: Gene names and germline refer to mouse. The CDR3 end lies 4 residues beyond the end of the read and is filled in from the germline J gene. This rearrangement joins TRBV1 to TRBJ1-1; possible D gene TRBD1, 6 bases. The V and J ends lost 4 bases and 0 bases respectively, with 12 bases between them. The CDR3 is made up of 15 amino acids. Germline V CDR1 and CDR2: NSQYPW, LRSPGD (reference sequence). The CDR3 DNA, read in part, is TGCACCTGCAGTGGGGAAGGACAGAAGAACACA. Protein sequence: CTCSGEGQKNT. The complete CDR3 reads CTCSGEGQKNTEVFF.

As to this clone: Mouse names are used for the genes. The observed sequence ends 4 residues before the CDR3 terminus, with the missing tail filled in from the germline J gene. The chain employs TRBV13-3 and TRBJ1-2, with a possible D match to TRBD1 (6 bases). The CDR3 length is 13 residues. The V gene's germline CDR1 is NNHDY and CDR2 SYVADS. The CDR3 sequence: CASRNWGGGDYTF. The DNA read from the CDR3 is TGTGCCAGCAGAAACTGGGGGGGCGGC.

This clone has just a few counts. Each gene name is a mouse one. Sequencing ends 4 residues short of the CDR3 end; the germline J gene provides the rest. The chain couples TRBV19 to TRBJ1-1, with TRBD1 identical over 7 bases. The germline V gene encodes CDR1 FNHDT and CDR2 SITEND (reference sequence). V lost 5 bases to trimming and J lost 4 bases; unmatched junction nucleotides: 5. There are 13 residues in the CDR3. The CDR3 loop reads CASRTGRSTEVFF. The sequenced CDR3 bases are TGTGCCAGCAGGACAGGGCGTAGCACA.

This clone has a handful of counts. The gene names given are mouse names. The CDR3 goes on 4 residues after the read ends, and that part is filled in from the germline J gene. The V gene is TRBV19, the J gene TRBJ1-4; weak D call: TRBD1 (6 bases). CDR3 length: 14 residues. The germline V gene encodes CDR1 FNHDT and CDR2 SITEND (reference sequence). V lost 7 bases and J 3 bases, leaving 13 bases between the germline ends. The CDR3 here is CASAPGHPNERLFF. The covered CDR3 bases are TGTGCCAGCGCCCCGGGACACCCCAACGAA.

In the case of this clone: Any gene name here is a mouse gene name. The sequenced fragment ends 4 residues before the CDR3 boundary, so the rest is inferred from the germline J gene. V and J are TRBV1 and TRBJ1-1; 7 bases are a match to TRBD1. In germline, CDR1 is NSQYPW, CDR2 LRSPGD (reference sequence). This CDR3 has 15 residues. Trimming took 3 bases from V and 3 from J; bases not matched to a gene: 7. CDR3 DNA (partial): TGCACCTGCAGTGCTCCCGACAGGGCGGACACA. This gives the protein CTCSAPDRADT. The full CDR3 sequence reads CTCSAPDRADTEVFF.

A note on this clone: Genes and germline come from the mouse. The CDR3 end is not reached by the read, which stops 4 residues before it; the germline J gene fills it in. The rearrangement joins TRBV13-2 to TRBJ2-7, with 10 bases that match TRBD2. J lost 0 bases, V lost 1 base, and 4 bases had no gene match. CDR1 and CDR2 from the germline V gene are NNHNN and SYGAGS (reference sequence). The CDR3 loop spans 16 amino acids. CDR3: CASGDLTGGDSYEQYF. The CDR3 DNA, read in part, is TGTGCCAGCGGTGATCTAACTGGGGGGGACTCCTAT.